This T cell receptor beta chain was identified during a study of blood T cell repertoires in COVID-19. At the level of the study: Collection of acute and convalescent COVID-19 samples took place in the United States, Italy and Spain. In each case, the material was cDNA or gDNA derived from T cells, B-cell-depleted T cells, or PBMCs.

Original data processing: The assay estimated nucleated cells by amplifying reference gene primers. Libraries were prepared by immunoSEQ multiplex PCR; TCRdb keeps only in-frame clonotypes and omits some of them. V and J calls and clone size are as listed in that table; D and trimming were resolved from the DNA. Of over 150,000 clones in the sample, 65% to 90% were seen once. Germline V gene lookup returns CDR1 SQVTM and CDR2 ANQGSEA. Trimming removed 4 bases at V and 11 bases at J, with 14 bases between. The CDR3 is made up of 11 amino acids. The source of this sequence is a man between 45 and 60 years old with active or convalescent COVID-19. V is TRBV29-1 and J is TRBJ1-1, with D possibly being TRBD1 (6 bases). Sequenced input: peripheral blood. The CDR3 DNA is TGCAGCGTTGGACAGGAACAAGGGGCTTTCTTT. The encoded protein is CSVGQEQGAFF. The full variable domain, rest sourced from reference TRBV29-1 and TRBJ1-1, is SAVISQKPSRDICQRGTSLTIQCQVDSQVTMMFWYRQQPGQSLTLIATANQGSEATYESGFVIDKFPISRPNLTFSTLTVSNMSPEDSSIYLCSVGQEQGAFFGQGTRLTVV.